These 11 T cell receptor beta chains came from one sample sequenced in a study of identical twins. Each CDR3 protein gets one entry after TCRdb re-called the 5' RACE reads with MiXCR. Of under 800,000 distinct CDR3 sequences listed, less than 25% are singletons. The same data also went into a second study, on T cells expressing NK-cell markers.

The sample was PBMCs. Receptors were obtained from a woman aged 18-35 years in good health.

This clonotype was recorded many times. The V gene is TRBV7-2, the J gene TRBJ2-1, with 8 nucleotides matching TRBD2. From germline, CDR1 is SGHTA and CDR2 FQGNSA. CDR3 size: 16 residues. V shed 3 bases and J 0 bases; nucleotides not matched to a gene: 4. As DNA, the CDR3 is TGTGCCAGCAGCTTCGACGGGACTAGCTCCTACAATGAGCAGTTCTTC. Amino acids: CASSFDGTSSYNEQFF.

This clonotype has ten or more counts. The rearrangement joins TRBV7-2 to TRBJ2-7; D gene unclear. The CDR3 consists of 14 residues. Germline V lookup: CDR1 SGHTA, CDR2 FQGNSA. Trimming stripped 2 bases from V and 0 bases from J, with 8 bases between. The CDR3 DNA is TGTGCCAGCAGCTTATGGGCGAGCTCCTACGAGCAGTACTTC. The encoded protein is CASSLWASSYEQYF.

This clonotype has a handful of counts. The rearrangement joins TRBV12-3 or TRBV12-4 to TRBJ1-6; D gene ambiguous. The CDR3 covers 13 residues. Trimming shortened V by 1 base and J by 14 bases, and 12 bases separated the two germline ends. The CDR3 region is CASSLGSALSLHF. In nucleotides, the CDR3 is TGTGCCAGCAGTTTAGGGAGTGCGTTATCCCTCCACTTT.

This rearrangement joins TRBV11-2 to TRBJ2-1; D is ambiguous. The V end was cut by 1 base, the J end by 8 bases, with 9 bases between. From germline, CDR1 is SGHAT and CDR2 FQNNGV. The CDR3 covers 13 residues. CDR3 in DNA: TGTGCCAGCAGCTTAGGCCTTCGAGATGAGCAGTTCTTC. It translates to CASSLGLRDEQFF.

The sample holds a few counts of this clonotype. The chain links TRBV10-3 to TRBJ2-1; TRBD1 might be the D (7 bases). The CDR3 covers 14 residues. V lost 0 bases to trimming and J lost 5 bases, with 8 bases between them. Germline CDR1 reads ENHRY; CDR2 reads SYGVKD. The CDR3 DNA reads TGTGCCATCAGTGAGTCCAGGGGGGACAATGAGCAGTTCTTC. Translation: CAISESRGDNEQFF.

In this sample, this clonotype turned up a few times. The rearrangement uses TRBV5-1 and TRBJ2-7; a weak D match, TRBD1 (6 bases). V lost 4 bases, J lost 3 bases, and 17 bases lay in between. Germline V gene data show CDR1 as SGHRS and CDR2 as YFSETQ. This CDR3 has 15 amino acids. Here the CDR3 DNA reads TGCGCCAGCAGCCCGGACCCCCAGGGGAACTACGAGCAGTACTTC. Amino acids: CASSPDPQGNYEQYF.

The genes are TRBV5-5 and TRBJ1-1, with 7 bases matching TRBD1. CDR3 length: 13 amino acids. V shed 5 bases and J 4 bases; nucleotides not matched to a gene: 5. Germline V gives CDR1 SGHKS, CDR2 YYEKEE (reference sequence). The CDR3 DNA reads as TGTGCCAGCAGACCGACAGGGAGCACTGAAGCTTTCTTT. Translating it yields CASRPTGSTEAFF.

This clonotype appeared once. The chain couples TRBV6-1 to TRBJ1-3; D is undetermined. There are 16 residues in the CDR3. Trimming shortened V by 6 bases and J by 4 bases, and 19 bases separated the two germline ends. The germline CDR1 and CDR2 sequences are MNHNS and SASEGT. The CDR3 region has the DNA TGTGCCAGCAGCTCCAGCGTGGTGGTTCGAGGAAACACCATATATTTT. It translates to CASSSSVVVRGNTIYF.

The sample holds a few counts of this clonotype. The V and J genes are TRBV7-9 and TRBJ2-6; possibly TRBD1 or TRBD2 for D (5 bases each). Between the trimmed V and J ends, which lost 2 bases and 0 bases, there was a span of 11 bases. The CDR3 spans 17 residues. Germline values: CDR1 SEHNR, CDR2 FQNEAQ (reference sequence). DNA of the CDR3: TGTGCCAGCAGCTTAAAGGGACGGCTCTCTGGGGCCAACGTCCTGACTTTC. Its protein is CASSLKGRLSGANVLTF.

This clonotype was counted a few times. V and J are TRBV6-1 and TRBJ2-2; D gene ambiguous. CDR1 is MNHNS, CDR2 SASEGT, per germline. The CDR3 contains 14 residues. V was pared by 6 bases and J by 6 bases, with 14 bases between. CDR3 region: CASSSLGSPGELFF. CDR3 bases: TGTGCCAGCAGCTCCCTCGGGTCCCCCGGGGAGCTGTTTTTT.

CDR3 bases: TGTGCCAGCAGCTTAGGACCCGGTTCGGTCCCAGATACGCAGTATTTT. Amino acids: CASSLGPGSVPDTQYF. The V call is TRBV7-6, the J call TRBJ2-3; no definite D call. The CDR3 totals 16 residues. From germline, CDR1 is SGHVS and CDR2 FNYEAQ. V lost 1 base and J lost 4, with 15 bases in between. Full variable domain (missing parts from reference TRBV7-6 and TRBJ2-3): GAGVSQSPRYKVTKRGQDVALRCDPISGHVSLYWYRQALGQGPEFLTYFNYEAQQDKSGLPNDRFSAERPEGSISTLTIQRTEQRDSAMYRCASSLGPGSVPDTQYFGPGTRLTVL.